A single sample gave rise to the 19 T cell receptor beta chains below, sequenced in a study of OX40 agonist ivuxolimab in advanced cancers. The protocol was immunoSEQ multiplex PCR, while the TCRdb copy is restricted to in-frame clones and leaves out a portion. The sample has 77,000 or so clones; approximately 86% are singletons. Here the sequenced sample was CD4+ or CD8+ T cells sorted from blood, taken in a trial of the OX40 agonist ivuxolimab. The origin of the receptors is an adult with an advanced solid tumor such as melanoma, head and neck, liver or kidney cancer.

Comments on this clone: This CDR3 is also generated by other DNA sequences in the sample. This chain uses TRBV6-5 with TRBJ1-5; TRBD1 might be the D (5 bases). V was clipped by 5 bases and J by 3 bases, with 11 bases between them. The CDR3 is 14 residues long. The V gene's germline CDR1 is MNHEY and CDR2 SVGAGI. CDR3 sequence (DNA): TGTGCCAGCAGTCCCCGGGACTCCAATCAGCCCCAGCATTTT. Translated, it gives CASSPRDSNQPQHF.

Points on this clone: An end of the junction does not agree with germline; a read error may underlie this. The same CDR3 also results from other DNA sequences found in this sample. The chain employs TRBV7-2 and TRBJ2-7; D is uncertain. The CDR3 runs to 15 residues. Looked up from germline, CDR1 is SGHTA and CDR2 is FQGNSA. In DNA form, the CDR3 reads TGTGCTAGCAGCCGAGCCTCGGGCCCCTCCTACGAGCAGTACTTC. This codes for CASSRASGPSYEQYF. The whole variable domain, remainder taken from reference TRBV7-2 and TRBJ2-7, is GAGVSQSPSNKVTEKGKDVELRCDPISGHTALYWYRQSLGQGLEFLIYFQGNSAPDKSGLPSDRFSAERTGGSVSTLTIQRTQQEDSAVYLCASSRASGPSYEQYFGPGTRLTVT.

Here the CDR3 DNA reads TGTGCCAGTAGTATTGGAGGGGGAGGGAACACTGAAGCTTTCTTT. Translating gives CASSIGGGGNTEAFF. The J gene is TRBJ1-1, the V gene TRBV19; TRBD1 is a possible D gene (6 bases). This CDR3 is built from 15 residues. V was cut by 3 bases and J by 1 base, with 12 bases left in between. CDR1 is LNHDA, CDR2 SQIVND, per germline (reference sequence).

The V call is TRBV19, the J call TRBJ1-2; D remains ambiguous. The V end was cut by 3 bases, the J end by 8 bases, with 7 bases between. Looked up from germline, CDR1 is LNHDA and CDR2 is SQIVND (reference sequence). The CDR3 loop spans 11 amino acids. The CDR3 DNA follows: TGTGCCAGTAGTATCGGTAAAGGCTACACCTTC. Its protein product is CASSIGKGYTF.

This clone was counted once. V is TRBV7-2 and J is TRBJ1-1, with 7 bases aligning to TRBD1. Germline CDR1 is SGHTA and CDR2 is FQGNSA. Trimming cost V 1 base and J 5 bases; bases outside gene matches: 7. The CDR3 covers 15 residues. CDR3 in amino acids: CASSLGRGRWTEAFF. The DNA of the CDR3 is TGTGCCAGCAGCTTAGGGAGGGGGCGTTGGACTGAAGCTTTCTTT.

The DNA for the CDR3 is TGTGCCAGCAGCGTAGATGAGGGTTCAGGAGAGACCCAGTACTTC. Amino acid sequence: CASSVDEGSGETQYF. This chain connects TRBV9 to TRBJ2-5; possibly TRBD2 for D (5 bases). The CDR3 contains 15 residues. The ends were cut back, 0 bases at V and 4 bases at J, with 13 bases in the middle. CDR1 SGDLS and CDR2 YYNGEE come from the germline V gene.

This clone was observed a single time. This sequence joins TRBV2 and TRBJ2-7, with D tentatively TRBD1 (5 bases). V shed 5 bases and J shed 7 bases, with 6 bases lying between them. The CDR3 totals 10 residues. Germline CDR1 SNHLY, CDR2 FYNNEI. The CDR3 protein is CASSTGEQYF. As DNA, the CDR3 is TGTGCCAGCAGTACAGGAGAGCAGTACTTC.

The chain carries TRBV5-1 and TRBJ2-5, with no clear D. Trimming cost V 7 bases and J 2 bases, with 9 bases left between them. This CDR3 spans 12 amino acids. Germline CDR1 SGHRS, CDR2 YFSETQ. In DNA, the CDR3 is TGCGCCAGCTCACCCAGTCAAGAGACCCAGTACTTC. This codes for CASSPSQETQYF.

This chain uses TRBV6-1 with TRBJ1-1, with D hard to call. V dropped 6 bases and J dropped 9 bases, with 11 bases sitting between them. Germline CDR1 is MNHNS and CDR2 is SASEGT. This CDR3 spans 11 amino acids. CDR3 protein: CASRRTNKAFF. For the CDR3, the DNA is TGTGCCAGCAGGAGAACAAATAAAGCTTTCTTT.

This CDR3 is CASSTGQVAAKNIQYF. As DNA, the CDR3 is TGTGCCAGTAGTACCGGACAGGTAGCAGCCAAAAACATTCAGTACTTC. The chain links TRBV19 to TRBJ2-4, with 7 bases lining up with TRBD1. This CDR3 comprises 16 residues. In germline, CDR1 is LNHDA, CDR2 SQIVND (reference sequence). V shed 4 bases, J shed 0 bases, and the junction held 6 bases outside the gene matches.

This clone was seen only a few times. V is TRBV19 and J is TRBJ1-1; no clear D gene. This CDR3 spans 13 amino acids. Per the germline V gene, CDR1 is LNHDA and CDR2 is SQIVND (reference sequence). V was shortened by 5 bases and J by 6 bases, with 13 bases between the two germline ends. The DNA for the CDR3 is TGTGCCAGTAGTCGACGGGAAGGCGCTGAAGCTTTCTTT. Its protein is CASSRREGAEAFF.

J is TRBJ2-2 and V is TRBV9; TRBD2 agrees at 10 bases. The CDR3 runs 19 residues. The trim removed 3 bases at V and 7 bases at J, leaving 18 bases unmatched. The germline CDR1 and CDR2 sequences are SGDLS and YYNGEE. The CDR3 spells CASSEGPIAGGLVGGELFF. CDR3 DNA sequence: TGTGCCAGCAGCGAAGGTCCCATAGCGGGAGGTCTCGTAGGCGGGGAGCTGTTTTTT.

As concerns this clone: One end of the junction varies from germline; a read error may be responsible. Other DNA sequences in this sample translate to the same CDR3. The V gene is TRBV30, the J gene TRBJ2-7; D is perhaps TRBD1 or TRBD2 (5 bases each). Germline V gene data show CDR1 as GTSNPN and CDR2 as SVGIG (reference sequence). This CDR3 is built from 14 residues. This CDR3 reads CAWASRGAIYEQYF. CDR3 coding DNA: TGCGCCTGGGCCTCGAGGGGAGCCATCTACGAGCAGTACTTC.

The rearrangement joins TRBV18 to TRBJ1-2; D is perhaps TRBD1 (6 bases). CDR3 length: 14 amino acids. Germline CDR1 reads KGHSH; CDR2 reads LQKENI. The V end was cut by 4 bases, the J end by 4 bases, with 13 bases between. CDR3 nucleotide sequence: TGTGCCAGCTCACGTGACGCAGGGGTCTATGGCTACACCTTC. It codes for CASSRDAGVYGYTF.

The chain links TRBV9 to TRBJ2-3; TRBD2 is a possible D gene (6 bases). The CDR3 is 16 residues long. The germline CDR1 and CDR2 sequences are SGDLS and YYNGEE. Trimming removed 0 bases at V and 7 bases at J, with 18 bases between. The CDR3 sequence is CASSVATERAANTQYF. For the CDR3, the DNA is TGTGCCAGCAGCGTAGCTACGGAGCGGGCGGCGAATACGCAGTATTTT.

The V and J genes are TRBV5-4 and TRBJ2-3; the D is unclear. The germline V gene has CDR1 SGHNT and CDR2 YYREEE (reference sequence). The CDR3 totals 13 residues. The V gene lost 9 bases and the J gene lost 4 bases, with 15 bases spanning the gap. CDR3 in DNA: TGTGCCACCTCTCCCGACCCCGCAGATACGCAGTATTTT. It specifies CATSPDPADTQYF. The whole variable domain, remainder taken from reference TRBV5-4 and TRBJ2-3, is ETGVTQSPTHLIKTRGQQVTLRCSSQSGHNTVSWYQQALGQGPQFIFQYYREEENGRGNFPPRFSGLQFPNYSSELNVNALELDDSALYLCATSPDPADTQYFGPGTRLTVL.

The rearrangement links TRBV30 to TRBJ1-1; no firm D call. The CDR3 is made up of 16 amino acids. Trimming left V 0 bases short and J 1 base short, with 15 bases between. The V gene's germline CDR1 is GTSNPN and CDR2 SVGIG (reference sequence). The CDR3 region has the DNA TGTGCCTGGAGTGTACGCGGAGGATGGACGAACACTGAAGCTTTCTTT. Translated: CAWSVRGGWTNTEAFF.

The genes are TRBV5-6 and TRBJ1-5; TRBD1 is a possible D gene (6 bases). In germline, CDR1 is SGHDT, CDR2 YYEEEE. Trimming stripped 4 bases from V and 2 bases from J, with 13 bases between. This CDR3 comprises 15 residues. This CDR3 reads CASSRRGTGNQPQHF. In DNA, the CDR3 is TGTGCCAGCAGCCGCAGGGGAACCGGCAATCAGCCCCAGCATTTT.

This clone was observed a handful of times. The rearrangement uses TRBV6-6 and TRBJ1-6; D gene ambiguous. The germline V gene has CDR1 MNHNY and CDR2 SVGAGI (reference sequence). The length of the CDR3 is 13 residues. Trimming took 6 bases from V and 0 from J, leaving 3 bases between them. Here the CDR3 reads CASSSSYNSPLHF. The CDR3, as DNA: TGTGCCAGCAGCAGCTCCTATAATTCACCCCTCCACTTT.